This T cell receptor (beta chain) was sequenced in a study of low-dose radiotherapy and immunotherapy resistance in tumors. Those eligible were patients bearing advanced solid tumors lacking tumor-infiltrating lymphocytes. Primers used for first-strand cDNA, a TRAV- and TRBV-specific set, covered both alpha and beta chains. Over approximately 19 PCR cycles, TCRs were amplified from a constant-region primer and V-primer adapter. One entry per CDR3 protein, called by TCRdb with MiXCR from the reads. The sample carries 13,000 to 15,000 distinct CDR3 sequences, about 77% recorded once. V gave up 7 bases and J gave up 3 bases, with 1 base separating them. The CDR3 totals 9 residues.

The source is a human donor with advanced metastatic prostate, ovarian, gallbladder or colorectal cancer (not recorded which). This table probably holds off-target reads from a library built for another chain. This chain links TRBV23-1 with TRBJ2-7, with D unresolved. TRBV23-1 carries the ORF label, with uncertain function. As DNA, the CDR3 is TGCGCCAGCAACTACGAGCAGTACTTC. Encoded protein: CASNYEQYF.